These 9 T cell receptor beta chains were sequenced from one sample in a study of blood T cell repertoires in COVID-19. TCRdb's table, derived via immunoSEQ multiplex PCR, lists solely in-frame clones and lacks some. Among about 12,000 clones listed, roughly 87% were seen once. Input material: peripheral blood. The receptors here all came from an elderly man with acute or convalescent COVID-19.

V usage is TRBV2 and J usage is TRBJ2-1; D call uncertain. The CDR3 is made up of 12 amino acids. V lost 7 bases and J lost 3, with 7 bases in between. Germline V gene data show CDR1 as SNHLY and CDR2 as FYNNEI. The chain's CDR3 is CASNQNYNEQFF. CDR3 nucleotides: TGTGCCAGCAACCAGAACTACAATGAGCAGTTCTTC.

This clone has a single count. This chain uses TRBV28 with TRBJ1-2; D might be TRBD1 (6 bases). V gave up 10 bases and J gave up 0 bases, with 15 bases separating them. CDR1 is MDHEN and CDR2 is SYDVKM in the germline V gene. The length of the CDR3 is 14 residues. CDR3 bases: TGTGCCACGAGGGGGACACCTACTAACTATGGCTACACCTTC. It codes for CATRGTPTNYGYTF.

The J gene is TRBJ2-3, the V gene TRBV18, with 8 positions matching TRBD2. CDR1 and CDR2 (germline): KGHSH, LQKENI. CDR3 size: 15 residues. J gave up 2 bases and V 3 bases, and 4 bases lay outside the gene matches. This chain's CDR3 is CASSPLAGITDTQYF. CDR3 DNA sequence: TGTGCCAGCTCACCCTTAGCGGGGATCACAGATACGCAGTATTTT.

The chain uses TRBV4-3 and TRBJ2-3; TRBD2 matches 12 bases. Germline V gene lookup returns CDR1 LGHNA and CDR2 YSLEER. After removal of 4 bases from V and 3 bases from J, the junction contained 2 bases not matched to a gene. The CDR3 runs to 15 residues. As DNA, the CDR3 is TGCGCCAGCAGCCCCGGACTAGCGGGAACAGATACGCAGTATTTT. It is translated as CASSPGLAGTDTQYF.

CDR3 sequence (DNA): TGTGCCAGTAGTATTAGTCAGGGTGGAAAGACCCAGTACTTC. Amino acids: CASSISQGGKTQYF. The chain is built from TRBV19 and TRBJ2-5, with D possibly being TRBD1 (5 bases). Per germline, CDR1 LNHDA and CDR2 SQIVND (reference sequence). The length of the CDR3 is 14 residues. The V and J ends lost 3 bases and 6 bases respectively, with 14 bases between them.

The chain combines TRBV19 with TRBJ2-7; D might be TRBD1 (6 bases). This CDR3 is built from 13 residues. Per the germline V gene, CDR1 is LNHDA and CDR2 is SQIVND (reference sequence). V shed 4 bases and J shed 4 bases, with 11 bases lying between them. Here the CDR3 reads CASSRGTFYEQYF. The CDR3 region has the DNA TGTGCCAGTAGTAGAGGGACATTTTACGAGCAGTACTTC.

The chain employs TRBV2 and TRBJ1-3; D not resolved. V was clipped by 6 bases and J by 3 bases, with 6 bases between them. The CDR3 covers 12 residues. The germline V gene encodes CDR1 SNHLY and CDR2 FYNNEI. CDR3 bases: TGTGCCAGCAGGGGCCGTGGAAACACCATATATTTT. This codes for CASRGRGNTIYF.

The chain links TRBV20-1 to TRBJ2-7; D possibly corresponds to TRBD2 (5 bases). The CDR3 runs to 12 residues. From germline, CDR1 is DFQATT and CDR2 SNEGSKA (reference sequence). Trimming pared 3 bases from V and 3 bases from J, leaving 9 bases between. The CDR3 is CSASSGIYEQYF. CDR3 sequence (DNA): TGCAGTGCTAGTTCGGGGATCTACGAGCAGTACTTC.

The rearrangement uses TRBV30 and TRBJ1-1; 12 bases agree with TRBD1. Per germline, CDR1 GTSNPN and CDR2 SVGIG (reference sequence). The CDR3 length is 15 residues. The trim removed 1 base at V and 10 bases at J, leaving 10 bases unmatched. The CDR3 sequence: CAWSGGQGAGRTAFF. The CDR3, as DNA: TGTGCCTGGAGTGGGGGACAGGGGGCCGGGAGGACAGCTTTCTTT.